These T cell receptor beta chains were read from a single sample in a study of PD-L1 blockade in urothelial cancer. Repertoires were generated with immunoSEQ multiplex PCR, while TCRdb's copy carries only in-frame clones and drops some. The data show 60,000 to 85,000 clones, roughly 87% seen once. The specimen comprised PBMCs, sampled around atezolizumab (anti-PD-L1) treatment. These receptors were taken from an older woman with urothelial cancer. Both conserved end residues are part of each CDR3. The D gene is left open where the match is weak. Size tells how often a clone was seen (once, few, many) or the class of an expanded clone, and some rows leave it out.

>NA|TRBJ1-1|TRBV18|NA
CASSPGQNTEAFF
TGTGCCAGCTCACCAGGACAGAACACTGAAGCTTTCTTT
>few|TRBJ2-3|TRBV6-6|NA
CASSQNDRAGTDTQYF
TGTGCCAGCAGTCAAAACGACAGGGCGGGGACAGATACGCAGTATTTT
>NA|TRBJ2-3|TRBV5-4|TRBD2
CASSLTLAGDRTDTQYF
TGTGCCAGCAGCTTGACCCTAGCGGGGGATCGGACAGATACGCAGTATTTT
>NA|TRBJ2-2|TRBV6-1|NA
CASLAGTGELFF
TGTGCCAGCCTGGCGGGCACCGGGGAGCTGTTTTTT
>NA|TRBJ1-2|TRBV28|TRBD1
CASSLLGQDYGYTF
TGTGCCAGCAGTCTCCTAGGACAGGACTATGGCTACACCTTC
>NA|TRBJ1-3|TRBV18|NA
CASSPYEVLSGNTIYF
TGTGCCAGCTCACCGTACGAAGTCCTATCTGGAAACACCATATATTTT
>NA|TRBJ2-1|TRBV6-1|TRBD2
CASSEAGRGVNNEQFF
TGTGCCAGCAGTGAAGCGGGCCGGGGGGTTAACAATGAGCAGTTCTTC
>NA|TRBJ1-2|TRBV28|NA
CASSLRRAPYGYTF
TGTGCCAGCAGTTTAAGGAGGGCACCCTATGGCTACACCTTC
>NA|TRBJ1-2|TRBV18|TRBD1
CASSNGQGAHYGYTF
TGTGCCAGCTCCAATGGACAGGGGGCCCACTATGGCTACACCTTC
>NA|TRBJ1-1|TRBV10-1|NA
CASSDYMLGNTEAFF
TGCGCCAGCAGTGATTACATGCTTGGGAACACTGAAGCTTTCTTT
>NA|TRBJ1-5|TRBV9|NA
CASSVGEGEKDQPQHF
TGTGCCAGCAGCGTAGGCGAGGGGGAAAAGGATCAGCCCCAGCATTTT
>once|TRBJ2-5|TRBV30|NA
CAWTGQGETQYF
TGTGCCTGGACCGGGCAGGGCGAGACCCAGTACTTC
>NA|TRBJ1-5|TRBV6-5|NA
CASSVHSYSNQPQHF
TGTGCCAGCAGCGTCCACAGCTATAGCAATCAGCCCCAGCATTTT
>once|TRBJ1-2|TRBV4-3|NA
CASSQEGGPYTF
TGCGCCAGCAGCCAAGAGGGGGGGCCCTACACCTTC
>NA|TRBJ1-4|TRBV7-8|TRBD1
CATRTGGAYREKLFF
TGTGCCACGAGGACAGGGGGCGCGTATAGGGAAAAACTGTTTTTT
>NA|TRBJ1-1|TRBV6-5|NA
CASTQGRGNTEAFF
TGTGCCAGCACCCAAGGCAGGGGTAACACTGAAGCTTTCTTT
>once|TRBJ1-2|TRBV19|NA
CASNIQGFGGYTF
TGTGCCAGTAATATCCAGGGATTTGGAGGCTACACCTTC
>NA|TRBJ1-3|TRBV9|NA
CASSIEGDASGNTIYF
TGTGCCAGCAGCATCGAAGGGGATGCTTCTGGAAACACCATATATTTT
>NA|TRBJ1-1|TRBV30|NA
CAWRAGNVNTEAFF
TGTGCCTGGAGAGCAGGGAACGTGAACACTGAAGCTTTCTTT
>NA|TRBJ2-6|TRBV29-1|NA
CSVAGSGANVLTF
TGCAGCGTTGCCGGCTCTGGGGCCAACGTCCTGACTTTC
>NA|TRBJ2-3|TRBV7-2|NA
CASSLARLQGDTQYF
TGTGCCAGCAGCTTAGCGCGGCTCCAGGGAGATACGCAGTATTTT
>NA|TRBJ1-1|TRBV5-1|NA
CASTRGGMNTEAFF
TGCGCCAGCACCCGGGGAGGCATGAACACTGAAGCTTTCTTT
>NA|TRBJ1-6|TRBV7-9|TRBD1
CASSLGQGRVNSPLHF
TGTGCCAGCAGCTTAGGACAGGGAAGGGTTAATTCACCCCTCCACTTT
>NA|TRBJ2-3|TRBV15|NA
CATSSPPGTRATDTQYF
TGTGCCACCAGCAGTCCTCCCGGGACAAGGGCTACAGATACGCAGTATTTT
>once|TRBJ2-3|TRBV5-6|NA
CASSFPGDTQYF
TGTGCCAGCAGCTTCCCCGGAGATACGCAGTATTTT
>NA|TRBJ2-3|TRBV30|NA
CAWNPGRGLSTDTQYF
TGTGCCTGGAATCCTGGACGGGGACTTAGCACAGATACGCAGTATTTT
>NA|TRBJ2-3|TRBV11-2|NA
CASSTRQTSTDTQYF
TGTGCCAGCAGCACCCGACAGACTAGCACAGATACGCAGTATTTT
>NA|TRBJ1-5|TRBV28|NA
CASSPTGIGQPQHF
TGTGCCAGCAGTCCAACAGGAATAGGTCAGCCCCAGCATTTT
>once|TRBJ2-3|TRBV5-6|TRBD2
CASSRPYLAGVGDTQYF
TGTGCCAGCAGCCGGCCGTACCTAGCGGGAGTGGGAGATACGCAGTATTTT
>NA|TRBJ1-3|TRBV6-5|NA
CASSMAGAPGNTIYF
TGTGCCAGCAGTATGGCGGGGGCTCCTGGAAACACCATATATTTT
>NA|TRBJ1-3|TRBV30|NA
CAWSRTVSGNTIYF
TGTGCCTGGAGTCGGACAGTCTCTGGAAACACCATATATTTT
>NA|TRBJ2-7|TRBV5-1|NA
CASSLVAEVGQGEQYF
TGCGCCAGCAGCTTGGTAGCGGAGGTAGGGCAGGGCGAGCAGTACTTC
>NA|TRBJ2-3|TRBV30|TRBD2
CAWSRLAGGLTDTQYF
TGTGCCTGGAGTAGACTAGCGGGGGGCCTCACAGATACGCAGTATTTT
>NA|TRBJ1-2|TRBV29-1|NA
CSVDRRDYGYTF
TGCAGCGTTGACCGTAGAGACTATGGCTACACCTTC
>NA|TRBJ2-3|TRBV11-3|TRBD1
CASSLRQGTTDTQYF
TGTGCCAGCAGCTTAAGACAGGGGACCACAGATACGCAGTATTTT
>NA|TRBJ1-4|TRBV11-2|TRBD1
CASSPSRGGPRATNEKLFF
TGTGCCAGCAGCCCTTCGCGAGGGGGCCCTAGAGCAACTAATGAAAAACTGTTTTTT
>NA|TRBJ2-7|TRBV15|NA
CATSRVYSSYEQYF
TGTGCCACCAGCAGAGTGTACAGCTCCTACGAGCAGTACTTC
>NA|TRBJ2-7|TRBV28|TRBD2
CASSPLRTSGSYEQYF
TGTGCCAGCAGTCCACTGAGGACTAGCGGATCCTACGAGCAGTACTTC
>once|TRBJ2-1|TRBV5-1|NA
CASSLGVEGLNEQFF
TGCGCCAGCAGCTTGGGCGTGGAGGGGCTCAATGAGCAGTTCTTC
>NA|TRBJ2-5|TRBV10-3|TRBD1
CATSSNDRDEKTQYF
TGTGCCACCTCTTCAAACGACAGGGATGAAAAGACCCAGTACTTC
>once|TRBJ1-2|TRBV6-1|TRBD1
CASSEALSRGLFFYGYTF
TGTGCCAGCAGTGAAGCCCTGAGCAGGGGGCTCTTTTTCTATGGCTACACCTTC